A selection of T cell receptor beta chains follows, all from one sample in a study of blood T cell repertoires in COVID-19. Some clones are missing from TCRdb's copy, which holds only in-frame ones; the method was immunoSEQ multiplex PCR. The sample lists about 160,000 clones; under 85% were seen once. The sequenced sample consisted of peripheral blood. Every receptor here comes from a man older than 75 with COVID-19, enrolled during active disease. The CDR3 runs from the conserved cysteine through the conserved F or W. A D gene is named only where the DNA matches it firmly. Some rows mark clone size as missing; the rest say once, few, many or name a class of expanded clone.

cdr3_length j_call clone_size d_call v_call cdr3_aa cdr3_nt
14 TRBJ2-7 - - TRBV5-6 CASFGRGSSYEQYF TGTGCCAGCTTTGGCAGGGGTAGCTCCTACGAGCAGTACTTC
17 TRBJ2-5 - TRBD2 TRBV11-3 CASSLVIAGGYQETQYF TGTGCCAGCAGCTTAGTGATAGCGGGGGGTTACCAAGAGACCCAGTACTTC
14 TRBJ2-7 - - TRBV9 CASSVEGGSYEQYF TGTGCCAGCAGCGTGGAGGGTGGCTCCTACGAGCAGTACTTC
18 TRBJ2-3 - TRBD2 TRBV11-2 CASSLRASGGLSTDTQYF TGTGCCAGCAGCTTACGGGCTAGCGGGGGCCTTAGCACAGATACGCAGTATTTT
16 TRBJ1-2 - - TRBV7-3 CASSTYQGRVMGGYTF TGTGCCAGCAGCACATATCAGGGGAGGGTCATGGGTGGCTACACCTTC
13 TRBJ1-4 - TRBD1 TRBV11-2 CASSLTDRDKLFF TGTGCCAGCAGCTTAACCGACAGGGATAAACTGTTTTTT
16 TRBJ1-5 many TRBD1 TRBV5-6 CASSGTGQVRSQPQHF TGTGCCAGCAGCGGGACAGGGCAGGTAAGAAGCCAGCCCCAGCATTTT
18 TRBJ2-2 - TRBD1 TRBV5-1 CASRIGALTGTNTGELFF TGCGCCAGCAGGATCGGGGCATTGACAGGGACGAACACCGGGGAGCTGTTTTTT
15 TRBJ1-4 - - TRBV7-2 CASSNTARVGEKLFF TGTGCCAGCAGCAACACCGCCAGGGTGGGTGAAAAACTGTTTTTT
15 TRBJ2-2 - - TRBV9 CASSVGGTNTGELFF TGTGCCAGCAGCGTAGGCGGGACGAACACCGGGGAGCTGTTTTTT
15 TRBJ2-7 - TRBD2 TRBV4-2 CASSRTSGGAHEQYF TGTGCCAGCAGCCGAACTAGCGGGGGGGCTCACGAGCAGTACTTC
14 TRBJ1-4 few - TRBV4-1 CASSQGREFEKLFF TGCGCCAGCAGCCAAGGGAGGGAGTTTGAAAAACTGTTTTTT